This TCR beta chain was identified in a study of multiple sclerosis patients with progressive multifocal leukoencephalopathy. With respect to this clone: Antigen unknown.

Points from the study as a whole: Whether JC virus or general immunocompromise explains the findings remained unclear. PML-onset expanded TRB clones were detectable before and during natalizumab therapy.

The survey-level immunoSEQ assay was used. The method was immunoSEQ multiplex PCR; TCRdb's version includes in-frame clones alone and lacks a portion of them. The sample carries tens of thousands of clones, approximately 85% recorded once. Time point described: time of PML onset. The CDR3 is made up of 16 amino acids. V dropped 0 bases and J dropped 6; count of bases not matched to a gene: 8. CDR1 is LGHNA and CDR2 is YSLEER in the germline V gene. Here the sequenced sample was PBMCs, taken from a patient treated with natalizumab. The J gene is TRBJ2-7, the V gene TRBV4-3, with 10 bases that match TRBD1. The sequence was obtained from a woman in her thirties with progressive multifocal leukoencephalopathy. This chain's CDR3 is CASSQDVGTGDLEQYF. Here the CDR3 DNA reads TGCGCCAGCAGCCAAGATGTTGGGACAGGGGACCTCGAGCAGTACTTC.